This TCR beta chain was identified during a study of cytomegalovirus exposure and HLA in healthy donors. Turning to this clone: A junction boundary mismatches the germline segment, possibly from a read error.

Amplification used 60 Vbeta primers and 13 Jbeta primers. The data were produced by immunoSEQ multiplex PCR, yet TCRdb's version contains in-frame clones alone and is incomplete. This sample yields 200,000 to 250,000 clones, of which more than 60% are seen a single time; 0.22% belongs to the top ten. The CDR3 has 14 amino acids. From germline, CDR1 is SGHNT and CDR2 YYREEE (reference sequence). The sequencing sample was made of PBMCs. This receptor was taken from a girl between 2 and 10 years old in good health and CMV-seronegative. The chain employs TRBV5-4 and TRBJ1-2; weak D call: TRBD1 (6 bases). The CDR3 nucleotides read TGTGCCAGCAGCTTCCAAAACGAGACAGGCGCGGGAGGGTTC. Translating it yields CASSFQNETGAGGF.